The 21 T cell receptor beta chains reported below all come from one sample, sequenced in a study of response to subunit inactivated influenza vaccine (dated by TCRdb to 2016 to 2019). Library creation used RT-PCR. TCRdb lists the instrument as Illumina HiSeq 2500. TCRdb ran its own pipeline on the public reads, namely fastp trimming at Q25 and MiXCR clone calling, and kept in-frame beta chains. Every entry covers one CDR3 protein and lists the most common genes and DNA from its rows. A total of 650,000 to 800,000 distinct CDR3 sequences appear in this sample, approximately 15% of them only once. The top ten clonotypes cover 5.5% to 7% of the sample. The sample was PBMCs from blood, taken around 14 days before vaccination. The source of these receptors is a man in his forties or fifties who received an inactivated influenza vaccine. Donor details come from another sample of the same person, matched by shared clones.

CDR3 coding DNA: TGTGCCAGCAGCACAATACTAGCGGGGGGGTACAATGAGCAGTTCTTC. Translating gives CASSTILAGGYNEQFF. V and J are TRBV7-8 and TRBJ2-1; 13 nucleotides line up with TRBD2. Germline V gene lookup returns CDR1 SGHVS and CDR2 FQNEAQ. The CDR3 has 16 amino acids. After removal of 5 bases from V and 4 bases from J, the junction contained 5 bases not matched to a gene.

The V gene is TRBV6-1, the J gene TRBJ2-2, with TRBD1 matching 9 bases. CDR1 is MNHNS, CDR2 SASEGT, per germline. This CDR3 region has 15 residues. J lost 7 bases, V lost 6 bases, and 9 bases had no gene match. Here the CDR3 reads CASRRNRGRDGELFF. The CDR3 bases are TGTGCCAGCAGGAGAAACAGGGGGCGCGACGGGGAGCTGTTTTTT.

This clonotype was counted many times. The V gene is TRBV5-1, the J gene TRBJ2-1; the D is unclear. The V gene's germline CDR1 is SGHRS and CDR2 YFSETQ. V was shortened by 4 bases and J by 3 bases, with 11 bases between the two germline ends. CDR3 length equals 14 residues. CDR3 sequence reads: CASSPPLRYNEQFF. The DNA for the CDR3 is TGCGCCAGCAGCCCCCCGCTCCGCTACAATGAGCAGTTCTTC. The variable domain in full, completed from reference TRBV5-1 and TRBJ2-1, reads KAGVTQTPRYLIKTRGQQVTLSCSPISGHRSVSWYQQTPGQGLQFLFEYFSETQRNKGNFPGRFSGRQFSNSRSEMNVSTLELGDSALYLCASSPPLRYNEQFFGPGTRLTVL.

This sequence joins TRBV7-9 and TRBJ1-4; 9 bases line up with TRBD1. The V segment lost 4 bases and the J segment 7 bases; nucleotides outside the gene matches: 10. The germline V gene encodes CDR1 SEHNR and CDR2 FQNEAQ (reference sequence). This CDR3 contains 16 residues. The CDR3 coding sequence is TGTGCCAGCAGCTCGGACAGGGGCCGAACGGGTGAAAAACTGTTTTTT. Translating it yields CASSSDRGRTGEKLFF.

This clonotype was picked up many times. This chain links TRBV12-3 or TRBV12-4 with TRBJ2-2; D uncertain. CDR3 length: 12 amino acids. Trimming left V 6 bases short and J 15 bases short, with 17 bases between. The CDR3 sequence is CASSKNPPIVFF. The CDR3 coding sequence is TGTGCCAGCAGCAAGAACCCGCCAATAGTGTTTTTT.

This clonotype occurred a few times. The J gene is TRBJ2-5, the V gene TRBV6-5, with D uncertain. This CDR3 contains 12 residues. Germline V gene lookup returns CDR1 MNHEY and CDR2 SVGAGI. The V and J ends lost 8 bases and 5 bases respectively, with 12 bases between them. The CDR3 DNA sequence: TGTGCCAGCGGTGAGGTAGGGGAGACCCAGTACTTC. This gives the protein CASGEVGETQYF.

The chain links TRBV11-2 to TRBJ2-2; the D call may be TRBD1 or TRBD2 (5 bases each). Germline lookup yields CDR1 SGHAT and CDR2 FQNNGV. V lost 6 bases and J lost 6, with 11 bases in between. The CDR3 length is 13 residues. The CDR3 DNA is TGTGCCAGCAGAGTGACGGGGCCCGGGGAGCTGTTTTTT. Its translation: CASRVTGPGELFF.

The chain carries TRBV7-2 and TRBJ1-2; tentatively, D is TRBD1 (5 bases). V was clipped by 3 bases and J by 6 bases, with 17 bases between them. Germline V gene data show CDR1 as SGHTA and CDR2 as FQGNSA. CDR3 length equals 15 residues. CDR3 nucleotides: TGTGCCAGCAGCTTTGATGCTGGGCAGGGAGATGGCTACACCTTC. It yields the protein CASSFDAGQGDGYTF.

This clonotype has just a few counts. The chain couples TRBV11-2 to TRBJ2-1; 11 nucleotides align to TRBD2. J lost 0 bases, V lost 5 bases, and 15 bases had no gene match. The CDR3 totals 20 residues. Germline V lookup: CDR1 SGHAT, CDR2 FQNNGV. CDR3 sequence (DNA): TGTGCCAGCAGCCGCCCTCCGCGGCTAGCGGGGGGCCACTCCTACAATGAGCAGTTCTTC. It translates to CASSRPPRLAGGHSYNEQFF.

This clonotype was observed a handful of times. DNA of the CDR3: TGTGCCAGCAGGACAGGGGATATGGGCTACACCTTC. Amino acid sequence: CASRTGDMGYTF. The chain links TRBV6-2 or TRBV6-3 to TRBJ1-2; 8 positions match TRBD1. Per the germline V gene, CDR1 is MNHEY and CDR2 is SVGEGT. V was clipped by 6 bases and J by 8 bases; unmatched bases: 5. This CDR3 has 12 residues.

The J gene is TRBJ1-2, the V gene TRBV7-9; D possibly corresponds to TRBD1 (6 bases). V lost 5 bases, J lost 6 bases, and 13 bases lay in between. This CDR3 region has 13 residues. Germline CDR1 and CDR2: SEHNR and FQNEAQ (reference sequence). The CDR3: CASSNTDSHGYTF. The CDR3 bases are TGTGCCAGCAGCAACACGGACAGCCATGGCTACACCTTC.

This clonotype was observed a few times. V is TRBV6-5 and J is TRBJ2-6; 9 bases align to TRBD1. V gave up 3 bases and J gave up 2 bases; unmatched junction bases: 8. CDR3 length: 18 residues. CDR1 and CDR2 from the germline V gene are MNHEY and SVGAGI. CDR3 sequence reads: CASSYLGQGGTGANVLTF. DNA of the CDR3: TGTGCCAGCAGTTATTTGGGACAGGGTGGGACTGGGGCCAACGTCCTGACTTTC.

V gene TRBV6-4 combines with J gene TRBJ2-1; the match to TRBD2 covers 8 bases. The CDR3 covers 17 residues. Germline lookup yields CDR1 MRHNA and CDR2 SNTAGT. With V trimmed by 5 bases and J by 0 bases, 9 bases remained unmatched. The CDR3 protein is CASSPQSGGSSYNEQFF. CDR3 DNA: TGTGCCAGCAGTCCTCAAAGCGGGGGAAGCTCCTACAATGAGCAGTTCTTC.

The chain links TRBV7-2 to TRBJ2-2; D is perhaps TRBD2 (6 bases). Germline CDR1 is SGHTA and CDR2 is FQGNSA. There are 16 residues in the CDR3. V was cut by 5 bases and J by 7 bases, with 20 bases left in between. The CDR3 nucleotides read TGTGCCAGCAGCCCTCTCGCACTAGCCGGGGTCGGGGAGCTGTTTTTT. It specifies CASSPLALAGVGELFF.

This clonotype has a handful of counts. The chain joins TRBV7-9 to TRBJ2-1, with 8 bases matching TRBD2. The CDR3 is 15 residues long. Germline V gene sequence: CDR1 SEHNR, CDR2 FQNEAQ (reference sequence). V gave up 6 bases and J gave up 8 bases; unmatched junction bases: 12. The CDR3 DNA reads as TGTGCCAGCAGGAAAGTAGCGGGACTGAGGGATGAGCAGTTCTTC. Its protein is CASRKVAGLRDEQFF.

The J gene is TRBJ1-2, the V gene TRBV4-2; 12 positions match TRBD1. V shed 1 base and J 2 bases; nucleotides not matched to a gene: 8. Germline CDR1 is LGHNA and CDR2 is YNFKEQ. The CDR3 consists of 18 residues. CDR3 region: CASSQGSGQGAQNYGYTF. CDR3 coding DNA: TGTGCCAGCAGCCAAGGATCGGGACAGGGGGCGCAAAACTATGGCTACACCTTC.

This clonotype was detected many times. The junction shows a germline mismatch at one end, possibly a read error. V is TRBV12-3 or TRBV12-4 and J is TRBJ1-2; TRBD1 aligns across 7 bases. This CDR3 has 14 residues. The CDR3 bases are TGTGCCAGCAGCTTAGGGGGACAGAACTATGGCTACACCTTC. It is translated as CASSLGGQNYGYTF.

CDR3 region: CASSLGASGYNEQFF. The CDR3 DNA reads as TGTGCCAGCAGCCTAGGGGCTAGCGGTTACAATGAGCAGTTCTTC. This chain joins TRBV12-3 or TRBV12-4 and TRBJ2-1; 7 bases fit TRBD2. The CDR3 runs to 15 residues. J lost 4 bases, V lost 6 bases, and 9 bases had no gene match.

There are many counts of this clonotype. V is TRBV7-9 and J is TRBJ1-1; TRBD1 aligns across 10 bases. CDR3 length: 16 residues. The trim removed 1 base at V and 4 bases at J, leaving 6 bases unmatched. CDR1 SEHNR and CDR2 FQNEAQ come from the germline V gene (reference sequence). CDR3 region: CASSLGRDRGFTEAFF. CDR3 nucleotide sequence: TGTGCCAGCAGCTTAGGGAGGGACAGGGGATTCACTGAAGCTTTCTTT.

This clonotype came up a few times. J is TRBJ2-2 and V is TRBV18; D is undetermined. V lost 0 bases, J lost 4 bases, and 9 bases lay in between. The CDR3 consists of 15 residues. Per the germline V gene, CDR1 is KGHSH and CDR2 is LQKENI. CDR3 in amino acids: CASSPPGRVTGELFF. The CDR3 DNA reads as TGTGCCAGCTCACCACCCGGACGGGTCACCGGGGAGCTGTTTTTT.

This clonotype was counted a few times. The chain carries TRBV6-1 and TRBJ2-1, with 12 bases fitting TRBD1. The CDR3 extends over 15 amino acids. Germline CDR1 is MNHNS and CDR2 is SASEGT. Unmatched junction bases numbered 7, after V lost 6 bases and J lost 7 bases. In nucleotides, the CDR3 is TGTGCCAGCAGCCCGGGACAGGGGGCGCTGAATGAGCAGTTCTTC. Translation gives CASSPGQGALNEQFF.